This T cell receptor (beta chain) was retrieved from a study of T cell responses to AZD1222 COVID-19 vaccine. For the study at large: Analysis merged second doses at about 4 or about 12 weeks.

Profiling relied on immunoSEQ multiplex PCR, and the TCRdb table lists in-frame clones only, not all of them. The sample has over 100,000 clones, about 80% seen once. The CDR3 loop spans 16 amino acids. CDR1 and CDR2 (germline): SGHRS, YFSETQ. The junction had 10 bases not matched to a gene; V was cut back by 4 bases and J by 8 bases. Study-wide findings and caveats: Spike was spanned by vaccine-associated CD4 TCRs, which were dominant at 160-218 and 743-854. The donor group comprised mostly white British people and more females; the analysis possibly underestimated clonal diversity. Only five to seven individuals given AZD1222 were seropositive at baseline.

This clone occurred once. Antigen unknown. V and J are TRBV5-1 and TRBJ1-4; 11 bases agree with TRBD1. This material consisted of peripheral blood, taken on day 0 of AZD1222 vaccination. The receptor comes from an adult in good health. CDR3 amino acids: CASSPQIGQGAEKLFF. Here the CDR3 DNA reads TGCGCCAGCAGCCCTCAAATAGGACAGGGGGCCGAAAAACTGTTTTTT.